Listed below are T cell receptor beta chains from one sample, sequenced in a study of cytomegalovirus exposure and HLA in healthy donors. Measured with immunoSEQ multiplex PCR; TCRdb has only the in-frame clones, and not every one. The table shows 200,000 or so clones, with 84% occurring only once. Sequenced sample: PBMCs. Receptors originate from a man aged 18-30 years in good health and CMV-seropositive. Both conserved end residues are part of each CDR3. The order of the fields is D gene, CDR3 length, V gene, clone size, J gene, CDR3 protein, CDR3 DNA. A D gene is named only where the DNA matches it firmly. A clone size is listed for some rows: how often the clone was seen (once, few, many), or a class if it is expanded.

d_gene: TRBD2
len: 18
v_gene: TRBV11-2
abundance: -
j_gene: TRBJ2-1
CDR3aa: CASSRDGLAPAPNEQQFF
CDR3nt: TGTGCCAGCAGCCGAGACGGACTAGCGCCGGCCCCAAACGAACAGCAGTTCTTC

d_gene: -
len: 15
v_gene: TRBV5-1
abundance: -
j_gene: TRBJ2-7
CDR3aa: CASSLPGRDTYEQYF
CDR3nt: TGCGCCAGCAGCCTGCCAGGGAGGGACACGTACGAGCAGTACTTC

d_gene: -
len: 16
v_gene: TRBV29-1
abundance: -
j_gene: TRBJ2-2
CDR3aa: CSVASTSRRNTGELFF
CDR3nt: TGCAGCGTTGCTTCCACTAGCAGGAGAAACACCGGGGAGCTGTTTTTT

d_gene: TRBD1
len: 15
v_gene: TRBV11-2
abundance: -
j_gene: TRBJ2-7
CDR3aa: CASSLMGQATDEQYF
CDR3nt: TGTGCCAGCAGCTTAATGGGACAGGCAACTGACGAGCAGTACTTC

d_gene: -
len: 15
v_gene: TRBV18
abundance: -
j_gene: TRBJ2-7
CDR3aa: CASMPTQGWSYEQYF
CDR3nt: TGTGCCAGCATGCCGACCCAGGGGTGGTCCTACGAGCAGTACTTC

d_gene: -
len: 17
v_gene: TRBV5-6
abundance: -
j_gene: TRBJ1-5
CDR3aa: CASSLRRGPGLDQPQHF
CDR3nt: TGTGCCAGCAGCTTGCGAAGGGGCCCAGGGCTGGATCAGCCCCAGCATTTT

d_gene: -
len: 12
v_gene: TRBV5-1
abundance: -
j_gene: TRBJ2-7
CDR3aa: CASSYVRAEQYF
CDR3nt: TGCGCCAGCAGCTACGTCAGGGCCGAGCAGTACTTC

d_gene: -
len: 13
v_gene: TRBV5-4
abundance: -
j_gene: TRBJ2-3
CDR3aa: CASSSTVRDTQYF
CDR3nt: TGTGCCAGCAGCTCTACCGTTCGCGATACGCAGTATTTT

d_gene: -
len: 15
v_gene: TRBV9
abundance: -
j_gene: TRBJ2-1
CDR3aa: CASTPAGGQHNEQFF
CDR3nt: TGTGCCAGCACTCCCGCTGGGGGCCAGCACAATGAGCAGTTCTTC

d_gene: -
len: 16
v_gene: TRBV9
abundance: -
j_gene: TRBJ2-6
CDR3aa: CASSVRERSGANVLTF
CDR3nt: TGTGCCAGCAGCGTCAGGGAACGGTCCGGGGCCAACGTCCTGACTTTC

d_gene: TRBD2
len: 17
v_gene: TRBV4-3
abundance: -
j_gene: TRBJ2-5
CDR3aa: CASSQDLAGVYQETQYF
CDR3nt: TGCGCCAGCAGCCAAGATCTGGCGGGAGTTTATCAAGAGACCCAGTACTTC

d_gene: TRBD1
len: 15
v_gene: TRBV7-8
abundance: -
j_gene: TRBJ2-5
CDR3aa: CASSLGLDRAETQYF
CDR3nt: TGTGCCAGCAGCTTAGGTTTGGACAGGGCGGAGACCCAGTACTTC

d_gene: TRBD2
len: 17
v_gene: TRBV5-1
abundance: -
j_gene: TRBJ2-4
CDR3aa: CASSAGTSGRAENIQYF
CDR3nt: TGCGCCAGCAGCGCCGGGACTAGCGGGAGGGCCGAAAACATTCAGTACTTC

d_gene: -
len: 14
v_gene: TRBV11-2
abundance: -
j_gene: TRBJ1-5
CDR3aa: CASSGSGGNQPQHF
CDR3nt: TGTGCCAGCAGCGGAAGCGGGGGCAATCAGCCCCAGCATTTT

d_gene: -
len: 16
v_gene: TRBV18
abundance: -
j_gene: TRBJ2-1
CDR3aa: CASSQPRVGGYNEQFF
CDR3nt: TGTGCCAGCTCACAGCCTAGGGTAGGAGGCTACAATGAGCAGTTCTTC

d_gene: -
len: 18
v_gene: TRBV7-9
abundance: -
j_gene: TRBJ2-3
CDR3aa: CASSLEARDLALTDTQYF
CDR3nt: TGTGCCAGCAGCTTAGAAGCAAGGGATCTAGCCCTCACAGATACGCAGTATTTT

d_gene: -
len: 15
v_gene: TRBV5-1
abundance: few
j_gene: TRBJ2-1
CDR3aa: CASSLIGAGSNEQFF
CDR3nt: TGCGCCAGCAGCTTGATTGGGGCAGGGTCCAATGAGCAGTTCTTC

d_gene: TRBD2
len: 16
v_gene: TRBV7-2
abundance: -
j_gene: TRBJ2-3
CDR3aa: CASSLFGTSGTDTQYF
CDR3nt: TGTGCCAGCAGCTTATTTGGGACTAGCGGGACAGATACGCAGTATTTT

d_gene: -
len: 13
v_gene: TRBV19
abundance: few
j_gene: TRBJ1-1
CDR3aa: CASSQGGRPEAFF
CDR3nt: TGTGCCAGTAGCCAGGGAGGCAGGCCTGAAGCTTTCTTT

d_gene: -
len: 14
v_gene: TRBV6-9
abundance: few
j_gene: TRBJ1-1
CDR3aa: CASRGCDLNTEAFF
CDR3nt: TGTGCCAGCAGGGGTTGCGACTTGAACACTGAAGCTTTCTTT

d_gene: -
len: 17
v_gene: TRBV21-1
abundance: -
j_gene: TRBJ2-7
CDR3aa: CASSKPTSGRATYEQYF
CDR3nt: TGTGCCAGCAGCAAACCTACTAGCGGGAGGGCGACCTACGAGCAGTACTTC

d_gene: -
len: 15
v_gene: TRBV7-3
abundance: -
j_gene: TRBJ2-7
CDR3aa: CASSLGAGSSYEQYF
CDR3nt: TGTGCCAGCAGCTTAGGTGCGGGGAGCTCCTACGAGCAGTACTTC

d_gene: TRBD1
len: 18
v_gene: TRBV27
abundance: -
j_gene: TRBJ1-5
CDR3aa: CASSATGTGGKLGQPQHF
CDR3nt: TGTGCCAGCAGTGCCACCGGGACAGGGGGGAAATTGGGTCAGCCCCAGCATTTT

d_gene: -
len: 13
v_gene: TRBV7-8
abundance: -
j_gene: TRBJ2-1
CDR3aa: CASSEGVHNEQFF
CDR3nt: TGTGCCAGCAGTGAGGGGGTCCACAATGAGCAGTTCTTC

d_gene: TRBD2
len: 12
v_gene: TRBV29-1
abundance: -
j_gene: TRBJ2-7
CDR3aa: CSVYVSGYEQYF
CDR3nt: TGCAGCGTTTATGTTAGCGGGTACGAGCAGTACTTC

d_gene: -
len: 15
v_gene: TRBV10-3
abundance: -
j_gene: TRBJ2-3
CDR3aa: CAISESTGPTDTQYF
CDR3nt: TGTGCCATCAGTGAGTCAACTGGTCCCACAGATACGCAGTATTTT

d_gene: TRBD1
len: 18
v_gene: TRBV11-3
abundance: -
j_gene: TRBJ2-7
CDR3aa: CASSHETRTGRMGYEQYF
CDR3nt: TGTGCCAGCAGCCACGAAACGCGGACAGGGCGAATGGGGTACGAGCAGTACTTC

d_gene: -
len: 13
v_gene: TRBV29-1
abundance: -
j_gene: TRBJ1-1
CDR3aa: CSPREVWHTEAFF
CDR3nt: TGCAGCCCCAGGGAGGTATGGCACACTGAAGCTTTCTTT

d_gene: -
len: 15
v_gene: TRBV28
abundance: once
j_gene: TRBJ1-1
CDR3aa: CASSSPTPMNTEAFF
CDR3nt: TGTGCCAGCAGTTCCCCGACACCTATGAACACTGAAGCTTTCTTT

d_gene: TRBD2
len: 17
v_gene: TRBV6-1
abundance: once
j_gene: TRBJ2-7
CDR3aa: CASSEYLRRRERDEQYF
CDR3nt: TGTGCCAGCAGTGAATACCTCAGGAGGCGGGAGAGAGACGAGCAGTACTTC

d_gene: -
len: 14
v_gene: TRBV27
abundance: once
j_gene: TRBJ1-1
CDR3aa: CASSFYNQDTEAFF
CDR3nt: TGTGCCAGCAGTTTCTATAATCAGGACACTGAAGCTTTCTTT

d_gene: TRBD1
len: 16
v_gene: TRBV7-6
abundance: few
j_gene: TRBJ1-1
CDR3aa: CASSSGQGAGNTEAFF
CDR3nt: TGTGCCAGCAGCTCCGGACAGGGGGCTGGGAACACTGAAGCTTTCTTT

d_gene: TRBD1
len: 14
v_gene: TRBV6-6
abundance: -
j_gene: TRBJ1-4
CDR3aa: CASTLQGENEKLFF
CDR3nt: TGTGCCAGCACCTTGCAGGGGGAGAATGAAAAACTGTTTTTT

d_gene: TRBD2
len: 14
v_gene: TRBV30
abundance: -
j_gene: TRBJ2-5
CDR3aa: CAWGRTSGEETQYF
CDR3nt: TGTGCCTGGGGCAGGACTAGCGGGGAAGAGACCCAGTACTTC

d_gene: -
len: 13
v_gene: TRBV2
abundance: few
j_gene: TRBJ1-5
CDR3aa: CASSGEGSQPQHF
CDR3nt: TGTGCCAGCAGTGGGGAGGGGAGTCAGCCCCAGCATTTT

d_gene: TRBD2
len: 15
v_gene: TRBV5-4
abundance: -
j_gene: TRBJ2-1
CDR3aa: CASRPTSGRAHEQFF
CDR3nt: TGTGCCAGCAGACCTACTAGCGGGAGGGCCCATGAGCAGTTCTTC

d_gene: -
len: 12
v_gene: TRBV4-1
abundance: -
j_gene: TRBJ2-2
CDR3aa: CASSQVAGELFF
CDR3nt: TGCGCCAGCAGCCAAGTAGCCGGGGAGCTGTTTTTT